Reported below is one T cell receptor beta chain. Its target is not known. The CDR3 extends over 13 amino acids. Germline V gene lookup returns CDR1 MNHEY and CDR2 SMNVEV (reference sequence). This entry comes from a study of T cell clusters in autoimmune cytopenias. Study background: TRB sequencing had a median about 52,000 reads and 2,000 to 3,000 distinct clonotypes per sample.

TRB was amplified from about 250 ng of peripheral blood genomic DNA per sample. Study-level results: Clustering suggested that physiological T cell clusters were missing in primary autoimmune cytopenia patients.

TRB was amplified by touch-down multiplex PCR, primer pools A and B combined. One entry per CDR3 protein, without DNA, is what TCRdb gives after re-calling the multiplex PCR reads. The listing records about 3,100 distinct CDR3 sequences. The chain joins TRBV27 to TRBJ1-4. Sequenced sample: peripheral blood. The TCR was taken from a human donor with an autoimmune cytopenia or autoimmune hepatitis (not recorded which). The CDR3 sequence: CATREGGLEKLFF. The full variable domain, with the rest looked up from reference TRBV27 and TRBJ1-4, is EAQVTQNPRYLITVTGKKLTVTCSQNMNHEYMSWYRQDPGLGLRQIYYSMNVEVTDKGDVPEGYKVSRKEKRNFPLILESPSPNQTSLYFCATREGGLEKLFFGSGTQLSVL.